This T cell receptor (beta chain) was observed in a study of spatial heterogeneity in lung cancer. Study-wide background: An average of more than ten raw reads was observed per unique TCR and UMI combination.

This CDR3 contains 13 residues. Trimming removed 6 bases from V and 1 base from J; junction bases left unmatched: 3. Looked up from germline, CDR1 is MDHEN and CDR2 is SYDVKM. In the library, each TCR cDNA molecule bore its own unique molecular identifier. TCRdb used MiXCR to reprocess the 5' RACE reads, holding one entry per CDR3 protein. The table records more than 35,000 distinct CDR3 sequences, roughly 5.5% of them present only once. The sample holds many counts of this clonotype. Its antigen is unidentified. General study results and limits: Resection saw ubiquitous expanded tumor TCRs appear in blood more than follow-up did.

Regarding time point: sample taken at primary tumor resection. The authors sequenced whole RNA from tumor, nontumor lung or frozen PBMC without sorting. The donors, roughly 70 patients with untreated early-stage non-small cell lung cancer, provided the samples. This chain joins TRBV28 and TRBJ2-7, with 7 bases that match TRBD2. This TCR was recovered from a female donor with early-stage non-small cell lung cancer. The sequencing used PBMCs, collected at surgery. The CDR3 region has the DNA TGTGCCAGCAGGCGGGGGAATTCCTACGAGCAGTACTTC. It encodes CASRRGNSYEQYF.